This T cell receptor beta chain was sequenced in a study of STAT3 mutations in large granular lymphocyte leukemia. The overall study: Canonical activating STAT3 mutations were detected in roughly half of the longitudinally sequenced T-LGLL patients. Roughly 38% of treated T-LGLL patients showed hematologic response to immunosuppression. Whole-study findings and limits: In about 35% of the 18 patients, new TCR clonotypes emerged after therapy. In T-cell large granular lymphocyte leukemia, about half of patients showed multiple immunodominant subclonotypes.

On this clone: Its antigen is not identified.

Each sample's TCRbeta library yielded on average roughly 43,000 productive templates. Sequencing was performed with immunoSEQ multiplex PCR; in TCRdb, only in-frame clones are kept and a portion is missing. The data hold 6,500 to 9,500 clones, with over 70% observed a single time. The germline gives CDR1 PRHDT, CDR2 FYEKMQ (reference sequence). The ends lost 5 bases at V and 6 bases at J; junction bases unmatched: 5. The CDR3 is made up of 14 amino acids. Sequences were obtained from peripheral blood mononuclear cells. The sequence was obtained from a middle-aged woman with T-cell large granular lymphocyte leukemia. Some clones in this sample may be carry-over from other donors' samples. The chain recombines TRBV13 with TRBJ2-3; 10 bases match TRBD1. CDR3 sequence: CASSSGTGADTQYF. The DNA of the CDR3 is TGTGCCAGCAGCAGCGGGACAGGGGCCGATACGCAGTATTTT.